The next 17 T cell receptor beta chains were all read from a single sample in a study of T cell repertoires in cytomegalovirus infection. Their antigens are not known. TCRdb recomputed calls from the reads with MiXCR, one row per CDR3 protein. The sample has 95,000 to 150,000 distinct CDR3 sequences; approximately 30% are singletons. The sample here was CD8+ T cells from cultured PBMCs, taken from culture after CMV antigen stimulation. The receptors derive from a human donor in good health (CMV status not recorded). Some clones in this sample may be carry-over from other donors' samples.

The chain couples TRBV20-1 to TRBJ2-3; the D is unclear. V lost 4 bases to trimming and J lost 5 bases, with 13 bases between them. Germline V gives CDR1 DFQATT, CDR2 SNEGSKA (reference sequence). There are 13 residues in the CDR3. In DNA, the CDR3 is TGCAGTGCTAATACCCAATTCCTAGATACGCAGTATTTT. It translates to CSANTQFLDTQYF.

Comments on this clonotype: This may stem from a read error, because a much larger clone lies one nucleotide away. The V gene is TRBV7-2, the J gene TRBJ1-2; 12 bases fit TRBD1. The V gene's germline CDR1 is SGHTA and CDR2 FQGNSA. The CDR3 length is 19 residues. CDR3 amino acids: CASSPQGTGGDWLDYSYTF. Here the CDR3 DNA reads TGTGCCAGCAGCCCCCAGGGGACAGGGGGCGATTGGTTGGACTATAGCTACACCTTC.

The chain carries TRBV7-6 and TRBJ2-7, with 7 bases that match TRBD2. V dropped 5 bases and J dropped 1; count of bases not matched to a gene: 8. The CDR3 sequence is 15 residues long. The germline V gene encodes CDR1 SGHVS and CDR2 FNYEAQ. CDR3 bases: TGTGCCAGCAGCCCTTTTGGGGGGGGGTCCTACGAGCAGTACTTC. Translated: CASSPFGGGSYEQYF.

The chain is built from TRBV10-3 and TRBJ1-3, with TRBD1 identical over 7 bases. This CDR3 comprises 15 residues. The germline V gene has CDR1 ENHRY and CDR2 SYGVKD. V was pared by 6 bases and J by 2 bases, with 7 bases of the junction left unmatched. The CDR3: CAIRQGSFAGNTIYF. The CDR3 DNA reads TGTGCCATCAGACAGGGGAGTTTTGCTGGAAACACCATATATTTT.

The chain is built from TRBV10-2 and TRBJ1-1; D not certain. CDR1 and CDR2 from the germline V gene are WSHSY and SAAADI. With 2 bases removed from V and 3 bases from J, the gap between germline ends came to 25 bases. This CDR3 is built from 19 residues. The CDR3 loop reads CASSETTRPDSIGDTEAFF. The CDR3 region has the DNA TGCGCCAGCAGTGAGACTACCCGTCCAGATTCCATTGGTGACACTGAAGCTTTCTTT.

This clonotype was seen more than once but under ten times. This chain links TRBV4-1 with TRBJ2-3; 8 bases match TRBD2. The V and J ends lost 3 bases and 0 bases, in that order; junction bases with no gene match: 5. This CDR3 has 16 residues. Germline V CDR1 and CDR2: MGHRA, YSYEKL. The CDR3 nucleotides read TGCGCCAGCAGCCAGTTAGCGGGGACTAGCACAGATACGCAGTATTTT. Translated: CASSQLAGTSTDTQYF.

This chain uses TRBV6-5 with TRBJ2-2, with D unclear. V lost 1 base and J 7 bases, leaving 4 bases between the germline ends. Germline-derived CDR1 and CDR2 are MNHEY and SVGAGI. There are 12 residues in the CDR3. CDR3: CASSYFGGELFF. In nucleotides, the CDR3 is TGTGCCAGCAGTTACTTCGGCGGGGAGCTGTTTTTT.

The chain carries TRBV12-3 or TRBV12-4 and TRBJ2-2; perhaps D is TRBD1 or TRBD2 (5 bases each). This CDR3 contains 17 residues. V shed 3 bases and J shed 0 bases, with 14 bases lying between them. The CDR3 region has the DNA TGTGCCAGCAGTTTTCGTTCGGGGACCGCGAACACCGGGGAGCTGTTTTTT. The encoded protein is CASSFRSGTANTGELFF.

The J gene is TRBJ1-6, the V gene TRBV29-1; D not resolved. Germline loops: CDR1 SQVTM, CDR2 ANQGSEA. The V end was cut by 4 bases, the J end by 0 bases, with 7 bases between. CDR3 size: 14 residues. The CDR3 sequence: CSVATSSYNSPLHF. The DNA of the CDR3 is TGCAGCGTTGCTACTAGCTCCTATAATTCACCCCTCCACTTT.

The chain combines TRBV6-1 with TRBJ2-3; D uncertain. The V end lost 2 bases, the J end lost 4 bases, and 13 bases lay between the germline ends. Germline loops: CDR1 MNHNS, CDR2 SASEGT. The CDR3 sequence is 15 residues long. This chain's CDR3 is CASSECDLSSDTQYF. CDR3 bases: TGTGCCAGCAGTGAATGTGATTTGAGTTCAGATACGCAGTATTTT.

The V and J genes are TRBV19 and TRBJ1-1; 7 positions agree with TRBD1. The length of the CDR3 is 15 residues. V was clipped by 3 bases and J by 4 bases; unmatched bases: 8. Germline V lookup: CDR1 LNHDA, CDR2 SQIVND (reference sequence). This chain's CDR3 is CASSIPTGRSTEAFF. Written as DNA, the CDR3 is TGTGCCAGTAGTATCCCGACAGGGAGAAGCACTGAAGCTTTCTTT.

The chain joins TRBV19 to TRBJ2-7; 9 bases are a match to TRBD1. Trimming at V came to 6 bases and at J to 4 bases, leaving 7 bases not matched to a gene. CDR1 and CDR2 from the germline V gene are LNHDA and SQIVND (reference sequence). The CDR3 spans 14 residues. The CDR3 bases are TGTGCCAGTAGCCGGGACAGGGATTTATACGAGCAGTACTTC. It is translated as CASSRDRDLYEQYF.

This clonotype was observed a few times. The chain uses TRBV28 and TRBJ2-1; 8 nucleotides agree with TRBD2. CDR3 length: 14 amino acids. V lost 6 bases and J lost 6; bases outside the gene matches: 7. The germline gives CDR1 MDHEN, CDR2 SYDVKM. CDR3 in DNA: TGTGCCAGCAGCCCGGGGGGGCTAGGCAATGAGCAGTTCTTC. Protein: CASSPGGLGNEQFF.

The sample holds a few counts of this clonotype. The V call is TRBV6-5, the J call TRBJ2-3; 12 nucleotides match TRBD2. V shed 5 bases, J shed 0 bases, and the junction held 12 bases outside the gene matches. The CDR3 runs 19 residues. From germline, CDR1 is MNHEY and CDR2 SVGAGI. The CDR3: CASSLRGLAGSLSTDTQYF. The CDR3, as DNA: TGTGCCAGCAGTCTACGCGGACTAGCGGGGAGCCTAAGCACAGATACGCAGTATTTT.

This clonotype is a singleton in its sample. The genes are TRBV4-2 and TRBJ2-1; maybe TRBD2 (7 bases). The CDR3 totals 17 residues. Looked up from germline, CDR1 is LGHNA and CDR2 is YNFKEQ. Deletions cut 0 bases from V and 2 bases from J, with 14 bases between. The CDR3 reads CASSQEGGAGAYNEQFF. DNA for the CDR3: TGTGCCAGCAGCCAAGAAGGGGGGGCAGGGGCCTACAATGAGCAGTTCTTC.

This clonotype was counted many times. The rearrangement links TRBV7-2 to TRBJ2-4, with 11 bases that match TRBD1. The CDR3 spans 19 residues. Unmatched junction bases numbered 12, after V lost 3 bases and J lost 2 bases. Germline CDR1 SGHTA, CDR2 FQGNSA. The CDR3 region is CASSFKGQGVRGPKNIQYF. In nucleotides, the CDR3 is TGTGCCAGCAGCTTCAAGGGACAGGGGGTACGAGGGCCCAAAAACATTCAGTACTTC.

This sequence joins TRBV23-1 and TRBJ2-7; tentatively, D is TRBD1 or TRBD2 (5 bases each). TRBV23-1 is an ORF, and what it does is uncertain. This CDR3 has 14 residues. The V gene lost 1 base and the J gene lost 3 bases, with 10 bases spanning the gap. The chain's CDR3 is CASSQFWGFYEQYF. The CDR3 DNA reads as TGCGCCAGCAGTCAATTTTGGGGGTTCTACGAGCAGTACTTC.